The next 29 T cell receptor beta chains were all read from a single sample in a study of T cell responses to AZD1222 COVID-19 vaccine. Repertoires were generated with immunoSEQ multiplex PCR, while TCRdb's copy carries only in-frame clones and drops some. The sample contains 100,000 or so clones, around nine tenths of which appear only once. The specimen was peripheral blood, collected on day 0 of AZD1222 vaccination. These receptors were taken from an adult in good health.

The rearrangement links TRBV19 to TRBJ1-6; D is undetermined. The CDR3 spans 15 residues. Trimming pared 6 bases from V and 7 bases from J, leaving 16 bases between. Germline V lookup: CDR1 LNHDA, CDR2 SQIVND (reference sequence). The CDR3 DNA reads as TGTGCCAGTAGCCCGGACCGTAGACTAAATTCACCCCTCCACTTT. Amino acids: CASSPDRRLNSPLHF.

This clone was counted many times. The gene calls are TRBV12-2 and TRBJ1-6. TRBV12-2 is shown as a pseudogene. The CDR3 extends over 14 amino acids. In nucleotides, the CDR3 is TGTGCAAGTCGCTTAGCGCACTATAATTCACCCCTCCACTTT. Protein: CASRLAHYNSPLHF.

This chain uses TRBV28 with TRBJ1-4; 7 nucleotides line up with TRBD1. V trimming: 6 bases; J trimming: 8 bases; junction bases outside the gene matches: 12. This CDR3 comprises 15 residues. Germline V gives CDR1 MDHEN, CDR2 SYDVKM. CDR3 in DNA: TGTGCCAGCAGCCCAGGGGGGCGAGTCGGAGAAAAACTGTTTTTT. This translates into CASSPGGRVGEKLFF.

The rearrangement uses TRBV2 and TRBJ1-2; 7 bases agree with TRBD1. CDR3 length: 14 residues. Trimming removed 8 bases from V and 8 bases from J; junction bases left unmatched: 14. Looked up from germline, CDR1 is SNHLY and CDR2 is FYNNEI. This CDR3 reads CASLGDRVMEGYTF. In DNA form, the CDR3 reads TGTGCCAGCCTCGGAGACAGGGTTATGGAAGGCTACACCTTC.

The chain uses TRBV5-1 and TRBJ2-2; D possibly corresponds to TRBD2 (6 bases). CDR3 size: 15 residues. Germline CDR1 reads SGHRS; CDR2 reads YFSETQ. Between the trimmed V and J ends, which lost 0 bases and 4 bases, there was a span of 10 bases. The CDR3 coding sequence is TGCGCCAGCAGCTTGGCAGCGGGTTCCACCGGGGAGCTGTTTTTT. Translated: CASSLAAGSTGELFF.

The CDR3 DNA reads TGTGCCAGTAGCGAAAGGGGTTGGAACTATGGCTACACCTTC. This codes for CASSERGWNYGYTF. This sequence joins TRBV19 and TRBJ1-2; D is perhaps TRBD1 (5 bases). The length of the CDR3 is 14 residues. Germline CDR1 and CDR2: LNHDA and SQIVND (reference sequence). The V end was cut by 6 bases, the J end by 2 bases, with 13 bases between.

The V call is TRBV4-3, the J call TRBJ1-2; 7 nucleotides line up with TRBD1. V was clipped by 2 bases and J by 1 base; unmatched bases: 4. From germline, CDR1 is LGHNA and CDR2 YSLEER. The CDR3 contains 15 residues. The CDR3 DNA reads TGCGCCAGCAGCCAATCCGGGACAGTTAACTATGGCTACACCTTC. Its protein product is CASSQSGTVNYGYTF.

The V and J genes are TRBV6-1 and TRBJ2-5; 11 bases map to TRBD2. Per germline, CDR1 MNHNS and CDR2 SASEGT. The CDR3 is made up of 16 amino acids. After removal of 2 bases from V and 2 bases from J, the junction contained 4 bases not matched to a gene. CDR3 protein: CASSESLAGGQETQYF. In DNA form, the CDR3 reads TGTGCCAGCAGTGAAAGTCTAGCGGGAGGTCAAGAGACCCAGTACTTC.

The J gene is TRBJ2-1, the V gene TRBV28; 11 bases are shared with TRBD2. Germline V gene sequence: CDR1 MDHEN, CDR2 SYDVKM. J lost 1 base, V lost 4 bases, and 9 bases had no gene match. The CDR3 is made up of 18 amino acids. The CDR3 DNA reads as TGTGCCAGCAGTTGGAGTAGCGGGAGGGTTCGTTCCTACAATGAGCAGTTCTTC. It is translated as CASSWSSGRVRSYNEQFF.

J is TRBJ1-5 and V is TRBV7-9, with D possibly matching TRBD1 (6 bases). Germline V lookup: CDR1 SEHNR, CDR2 FQNEAQ (reference sequence). CDR3 size: 17 residues. Trimming stripped 5 bases from V and 5 bases from J, with 22 bases between. For the CDR3, the DNA is TGTGCCAGCAGCCTCCCCCCGGGGGGCCTGATGTATCAGCCCCAGCATTTT. The encoded protein is CASSLPPGGLMYQPQHF.

This CDR3 is CASSQGAMGQGIYEQYF. CDR3 bases: TGTGCCAGCAGCCAAGGGGCTATGGGACAGGGGATTTACGAGCAGTACTTC. The chain couples TRBV4-2 to TRBJ2-7; 10 nucleotides agree with TRBD1. Germline trimming cut 1 base from V and 4 bases from J; bases unmatched to any gene: 10. CDR1 is LGHNA, CDR2 YNFKEQ, per germline. The CDR3 runs 17 residues.

The chain combines TRBV4-3 with TRBJ2-7; D may be TRBD1 or TRBD2 (5 bases each). Germline CDR1 LGHNA, CDR2 YSLEER. V lost 1 base and J lost 1, with 14 bases in between. The CDR3 extends over 16 amino acids. For the CDR3, the DNA is TGCGCCAGCAGCCAAGGACCAGGGACCGAGTCCTACGAGCAGTACTTC. This encodes CASSQGPGTESYEQYF.

The sample holds a few counts of this clone. The chain is built from TRBV30 and TRBJ2-7; D may correspond to TRBD1 or TRBD2 (5 bases each). CDR1 and CDR2 (germline): GTSNPN, SVGIG (reference sequence). The ends were cut back, 5 bases at V and 5 bases at J, with 16 bases in the middle. This CDR3 has 13 residues. CDR3 region: CAWASRDVNEQYF. The CDR3 DNA follows: TGTGCCTGGGCCTCCCGGGACGTCAACGAGCAGTACTTC.

The chain combines TRBV27 with TRBJ1-1; 9 positions match TRBD1. Germline loops: CDR1 MNHEY, CDR2 SMNVEV (reference sequence). The CDR3 is made up of 13 amino acids. V gave up 5 bases and J gave up 5 bases; unmatched junction bases: 3. DNA of the CDR3: TGTGCCAGCAGTCGGGACAGGGTAACTGAAGCTTTCTTT. Translation: CASSRDRVTEAFF.

V and J are TRBV18 and TRBJ1-6, with D unclear. V was cut by 3 bases and J by 5 bases, with 14 bases left in between. CDR1 and CDR2 from the germline V gene are KGHSH and LQKENI. This CDR3 spans 16 amino acids. The CDR3 nucleotides are TGTGCCAGCTCACCGGTCCCCGGGCCCGATAATTCACCCCTCCACTTT. Encoded protein: CASSPVPGPDNSPLHF.

The chain links TRBV19 to TRBJ2-3, with D uncertain. Looked up from germline, CDR1 is LNHDA and CDR2 is SQIVND (reference sequence). Between the trimmed V and J ends, which lost 1 base and 6 bases, there was a span of 8 bases. The CDR3 is made up of 13 amino acids. CDR3 protein: CASSIVLRDTQYF. CDR3 nucleotide sequence: TGTGCCAGTAGTATAGTCCTCCGTGATACGCAGTATTTT.

This rearrangement joins TRBV7-9 to TRBJ1-1; 7 bases agree with TRBD1. V lost 5 bases to trimming and J lost 1 base; unmatched junction nucleotides: 4. Germline V gene sequence: CDR1 SEHNR, CDR2 FQNEAQ (reference sequence). The CDR3 totals 14 residues. The CDR3 nucleotides are TGTGCCAGCAGCGGCCGACAGGGGAACACTGAAGCTTTCTTT. This translates into CASSGRQGNTEAFF.

This clone was detected a few times. The chain combines TRBV4-1 with TRBJ2-1; 9 nucleotides agree with TRBD1. The ends lost 5 bases at V and 1 base at J; junction bases unmatched: 3. The CDR3 runs 15 residues. CDR1 is MGHRA, CDR2 YSYEKL, per germline. The CDR3 region is CASSWTGASYNEQFF. DNA of the CDR3: TGCGCCAGCAGCTGGACAGGGGCGTCCTACAATGAGCAGTTCTTC.

The chain recombines TRBV20-1 with TRBJ2-7; 10 bases fit TRBD2. The CDR3 is 15 residues long. The J segment lost 2 bases and the V segment lost 3 bases, leaving 7 bases of the junction unmatched. Germline V gene data show CDR1 as DFQATT and CDR2 as SNEGSKA (reference sequence). CDR3 residues: CSASRASGSAYEQYF. The CDR3 nucleotides read TGCAGTGCTAGTCGGGCTAGCGGGAGTGCCTACGAGCAGTACTTC.

The chain employs TRBV6-2 or TRBV6-3 and TRBJ1-4; TRBD1 aligns across 9 bases. Germline CDR1 reads MNHEY; CDR2 reads SVGEGT. The trim removed 2 bases at V and 10 bases at J, leaving 5 bases unmatched. The CDR3 contains 14 residues. CDR3 residues: CASSYRTGVGKLFF. The CDR3 region has the DNA TGTGCCAGCAGTTACCGGACAGGGGTCGGAAAACTGTTTTTT.

This chain joins TRBV7-2 and TRBJ2-3; D is perhaps TRBD1 or TRBD2 (6 bases each). CDR1 SGHTA and CDR2 FQGNSA come from the germline V gene. V shed 7 bases and J shed 6 bases, with 17 bases lying between them. The CDR3 has 14 amino acids. The CDR3 region is CASKGGGRPDTQYF. In DNA, the CDR3 is TGTGCCAGCAAGGGGGGAGGCAGACCGGATACGCAGTATTTT.

Only one count was recorded for this clone. The rearrangement links TRBV2 to TRBJ2-7, with TRBD2 matching over 7 bases. The CDR3 spans 14 residues. With 7 bases clipped from V and 0 bases from J, the junction kept 6 bases outside the gene matches. Per the germline V gene, CDR1 is SNHLY and CDR2 is FYNNEI. The CDR3 loop is CASKRGGSSYEQYF. The DNA for the CDR3 is TGTGCCAGCAAGAGGGGCGGGAGCTCCTACGAGCAGTACTTC.

The table lists this clone with a few counts. This chain uses TRBV30 with TRBJ1-2; no definite D call. The CDR3 extends over 11 amino acids. CDR1 and CDR2 from the germline V gene are GTSNPN and SVGIG (reference sequence). V lost 5 bases and J 8 bases, leaving 12 bases between the germline ends. The CDR3: CAWLDGPGYTF. The CDR3 DNA reads as TGTGCCTGGTTGGACGGCCCGGGCTACACCTTC.

The V and J genes are TRBV23-1 and TRBJ2-7; no clear D. TRBV23-1 is identified as an open reading frame with a role that is uncertain. CDR3 length: 12 amino acids. V was trimmed by 0 bases and J by 7 bases, leaving 7 bases between them. In DNA form, the CDR3 reads TGCGCCAGCAGTCAATCGCTCGTAGAGCAGTACTTC. Its translation: CASSQSLVEQYF.

The chain links TRBV18 to TRBJ1-5; weak D call: TRBD1 (6 bases). The germline gives CDR1 KGHSH, CDR2 LQKENI. This CDR3 has 15 residues. Trimming cost V 3 bases and J 1 base, with 10 bases left between them. In DNA form, the CDR3 reads TGTGCCAGCTCACCCCAGGGGCTAAGCAATCAGCCCCAGCATTTT. Translated: CASSPQGLSNQPQHF.

The chain uses TRBV28 and TRBJ2-5, with 8 positions matching TRBD1. The junction had 14 bases not matched to a gene; V was cut back by 7 bases and J by 4 bases. The CDR3 sequence is 16 residues long. Germline V lookup: CDR1 MDHEN, CDR2 SYDVKM. CDR3 loop: CASKVSVDRVVETQYF. CDR3 coding DNA: TGTGCCAGCAAAGTCTCCGTGGACAGGGTTGTAGAGACCCAGTACTTC.

The chain employs TRBV3-1 (or the pseudogene TRBV3-2) and TRBJ2-7; D is possibly TRBD1 or TRBD2 (5 bases each). This CDR3 is 13 amino acids long. Between the trimmed V and J ends, which lost 4 bases and 7 bases, there was a span of 14 bases. Germline V lookup: CDR1 LGHDT, CDR2 YNNKEL (reference sequence). CDR3 nucleotides: TGTGCCAGCAGCCCTTTGGGGGTGAGTGAGCAGTACTTC. Amino acid sequence: CASSPLGVSEQYF.

This chain uses TRBV19 with TRBJ2-1, with 9 bases aligning to TRBD2. The CDR3 is 15 amino acids. V shed 6 bases, J shed 7 bases, and the junction held 10 bases outside the gene matches. CDR1 and CDR2 (germline): LNHDA, SQIVND (reference sequence). CDR3 in DNA: TGTGCCAGTAGGCGCCCTAGCGGGAACACTAATGAGCAGTTCTTC. Amino acid sequence: CASRRPSGNTNEQFF.

In the case of this clone: A read error likely explains this, since a far larger clone differs by one base. V is TRBV6-2 or TRBV6-3 and J is TRBJ2-1, with 11 nucleotides matching TRBD1. The CDR3 contains 15 residues. Germline-derived CDR1 and CDR2 are MNHEY and SVGEGT. CDR3 nucleotides: TGTGCCAGCTGTTACGGTGGGACAGGGGGCAATGAGCAGTTCTTC. Amino acids: CASCYGGTGGNEQFF.